What follows describes a single T cell receptor (beta chain). Antigen specificity is unknown. The sample originates from a study of T-cell reconstitution after alpha-beta-depleted transplantation in children. Study outcomes and limitations: One year after transplant, T-cell counts and diversity came mostly from newly produced T cells. Alpha-beta T cells present about two months after transplant were reported to originate from several hundred expanded graft clones. At day 60, the high TCRbeta diversity found in some patients originated from recipient T cells and thymic progenitors that had survived.

CDR1 WSHSY and CDR2 SAAADI come from the germline V gene. Trimming stripped 8 bases from V and 4 bases from J, with 17 bases between. This CDR3 contains 14 residues. Unique molecular identifiers were built into the TCRbeta library. TCRdb independently ran MiXCR on the PCR reads; one entry per CDR3 protein. The data contain about 240,000 distinct CDR3 sequences, roughly 25% of them singletons. This specimen consisted of PBMCs, obtained before TCRalphabeta/CD19-depleted stem cell transplant. This chain connects TRBV10-2 to TRBJ1-1; D unresolved. This TCR was sampled from a girl aged 2-9 years with Fanconi anemia, due to receive a stem cell transplant. CDR3 sequence reads: CASRVGSRSTEAFF. The CDR3, as DNA: TGCGCCAGCCGGGTTGGGTCCCGGAGCACTGAAGCTTTCTTT.